Sequencing of this TCR beta chain was carried out in a study of radiotherapy plus CTLA-4 blockade in lung cancer. As for the study in general: Disease control was present in more than 30% of patients, and objective responses in less than 20%. Study conclusions and caveats: Blood saw expansion of tumor-derived TCR clones after radiotherapy plus ipilimumab. Reports identified early blood T cell clone dynamics, with interferon-beta, as the best response predictor.

Trimming removed 3 bases at V and 4 bases at J, with 17 bases between. The CDR3 runs 16 residues. Germline loops: CDR1 MGHRA, CDR2 YSYEKL. Sequencing used immunoSEQ multiplex PCR; TCRdb keeps in-frame clones, though not all of them. Of about 84,000 clones in the sample, 60% to 80% were seen once. Comment on this clone: Antigen unknown.

Chemo-refractory metastatic non-small-cell lung cancer patients received focal radiation with ipilimumab CTLA-4 blockade. The chain couples TRBV4-1 to TRBJ2-3; D possibly corresponds to TRBD2 (6 bases). Specimen: peripheral blood, collected from a patient treated with radiotherapy plus ipilimumab. The clonotype comes from a human donor with non-small cell lung cancer that progressed on radiotherapy plus ipilimumab. The CDR3 coding sequence is TGCGCCAGCAGCCAGGGACTCAACTACGAGGCAGATACGCAGTATTTT. Protein: CASSQGLNYEADTQYF.